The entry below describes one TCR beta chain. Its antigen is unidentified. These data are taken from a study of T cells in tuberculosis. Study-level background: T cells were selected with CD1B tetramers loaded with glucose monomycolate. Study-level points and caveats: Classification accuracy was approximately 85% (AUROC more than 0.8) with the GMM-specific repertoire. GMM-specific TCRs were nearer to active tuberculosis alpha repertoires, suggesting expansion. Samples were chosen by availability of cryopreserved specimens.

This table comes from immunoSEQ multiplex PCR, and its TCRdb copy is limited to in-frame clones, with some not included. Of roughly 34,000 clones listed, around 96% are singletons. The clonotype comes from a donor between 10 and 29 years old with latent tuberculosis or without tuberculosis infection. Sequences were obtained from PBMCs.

CDR3 in DNA: TGTGCCAGCAGTTACGGTCAGACTGAGACCCAGTACTTC. It yields the protein CASSYGQTETQYF. This chain links TRBV6-5 with TRBJ2-5; unclear D gene. Germline CDR1 MNHEY, CDR2 SVGAGI. CDR3 length: 13 residues. V dropped 2 bases and J dropped 5 bases, with 9 bases sitting between them.